Following are 29 T cell receptor beta chains from one sample sequenced in a study of identical twins. TCRdb independently ran MiXCR on the 5' RACE reads; one entry per CDR3 protein. The table shows 500,000 or so distinct CDR3 sequences, with over 12% occurring only once. These same records also appear under a second study, on yellow fever vaccine responses in identical twins.

Sequencing was done on a sample of CD4+ T cells sorted from blood. Every receptor here comes from a woman aged 18-29 years in good health.

This clonotype was counted a few times. The chain uses TRBV27 and TRBJ2-7; D is perhaps TRBD1 (5 bases). CDR1 is MNHEY, CDR2 SMNVEV, per germline (reference sequence). The V end was cut by 3 bases, the J end by 5 bases, with 14 bases between. This CDR3 contains 14 residues. CDR3 nucleotides: TGTGCCAGCAGTTTCCTCCAGGGTAGGAACGAGCAGTACTTC. It translates to CASSFLQGRNEQYF.

The rearrangement uses TRBV5-1 and TRBJ2-7, with D perhaps given as TRBD1 or TRBD2 (5 bases each). V was clipped by 1 base and J by 4 bases, with 15 bases between them. The CDR3 sequence is 15 residues long. CDR1 is SGHRS and CDR2 is YFSETQ in the germline V gene. DNA of the CDR3: TGCGCCAGCAGCTTGTACGAGGGGACCGGGTACGAGCAGTACTTC. Protein: CASSLYEGTGYEQYF.

This clonotype has ten or more counts. The rearrangement joins TRBV12-3 or TRBV12-4 to TRBJ1-5, with D perhaps TRBD1 (5 bases). The CDR3 consists of 15 residues. Between the trimmed V and J ends, which lost 0 bases and 4 bases, there was a span of 10 bases. The CDR3 loop is CASSLARRGNQPQHF. CDR3 sequence (DNA): TGTGCCAGCAGTTTAGCAAGACGGGGGAATCAGCCCCAGCATTTT.

In this sample, this clonotype turned up a few times. The chain is built from TRBV4-3 and TRBJ2-7; possibly TRBD2 for D (5 bases). CDR1 is LGHNA, CDR2 YSLEER, per germline. The CDR3 spans 15 residues. Trimming shortened V by 0 bases and J by 3 bases, and 12 bases separated the two germline ends. The CDR3 region is CASSQDLFGIYEQYF. The DNA of the CDR3 is TGCGCCAGCAGCCAAGATCTTTTCGGGATCTACGAGCAGTACTTC.

This clonotype was detected only a few times. The chain couples TRBV6-1 to TRBJ1-2, with a weak D call TRBD1 (6 bases). CDR1 is MNHNS and CDR2 is SASEGT in the germline V gene. CDR3 length: 13 residues. Trimming removed 6 bases from V and 4 bases from J, with 12 bases in between. The CDR3 spells CASSGQMGYGYTF. CDR3 DNA sequence: TGTGCCAGCAGCGGACAGATGGGCTATGGCTACACCTTC.

There are a few counts of this clonotype. The chain employs TRBV18 and TRBJ2-3; TRBD2 agrees at 13 bases. This CDR3 region has 18 residues. The V gene end was trimmed by 6 bases and the J gene end by 0 bases; junction bases not matched to a gene: 9. Per the germline V gene, CDR1 is KGHSH and CDR2 is LQKENI. The CDR3 nucleotides read TGTGCCAGCTCGACCTTGACTAGCGGGGGGATTAGCACAGATACGCAGTATTTT. This codes for CASSTLTSGGISTDTQYF.

This clonotype has only a few counts. V gene TRBV9 combines with J gene TRBJ1-6; D perhaps matches TRBD1 (6 bases). The germline V gene has CDR1 SGDLS and CDR2 YYNGEE. The CDR3 loop spans 15 amino acids. V was trimmed by 4 bases and J by 6 bases, leaving 14 bases between them. CDR3 in DNA: TGTGCCAGCAGCCCGGGCGGGGGGCTTAATTCACCCCTCCACTTT. Its translation: CASSPGGGLNSPLHF.

This clonotype was picked up many times. The chain links TRBV5-1 to TRBJ2-1; D call uncertain. The V end lost 0 bases, the J end lost 9 bases, and 16 bases lay between the germline ends. This CDR3 is 15 amino acids long. From germline, CDR1 is SGHRS and CDR2 YFSETQ. This chain's CDR3 is CASSLAAGVGSEQFF. The CDR3 bases are TGCGCCAGCAGCTTGGCCGCTGGGGTTGGCAGTGAGCAGTTCTTC.

This clonotype appeared a few times. CDR3 DNA sequence: TGTGCCAGCAGCCCAGACTACCGAGAGACCCAGTACTTC. This codes for CASSPDYRETQYF. The gene calls are TRBV7-9 and TRBJ2-5, with D tentatively TRBD2 (5 bases). Germline CDR1 and CDR2: SEHNR and FQNEAQ (reference sequence). The CDR3 consists of 13 residues. V lost 5 bases to trimming and J lost 4 bases, with 11 bases between them.

The CDR3 spells CASSQDLGTLGSQYF. CDR3 DNA sequence: TGCGCCAGCAGCCAAGATCTAGGCACCCTGGGGTCCCAGTACTTC. The chain has TRBV4-3 and TRBJ2-5; D remains unclear. Trimming cost V 0 bases and J 9 bases, with 17 bases left between them. The CDR3 is 15 residues long. Germline assignment: CDR1 LGHNA and CDR2 YSLEER.

The V gene is TRBV28, the J gene TRBJ2-7; the match to TRBD2 covers 7 bases. Looked up from germline, CDR1 is MDHEN and CDR2 is SYDVKM. CDR3 length equals 15 residues. J gave up 9 bases and V 11 bases, and 22 bases lay outside the gene matches. The CDR3 DNA reads TGTGCCCACGGTGGTGCGGAAGCGGGGCCTTTCGGGCAGTACTTC. It specifies CAHGGAEAGPFGQYF. The variable domain in full, with the rest retrieved from reference TRBV28 and TRBJ2-7, is DVKVTQSSRYLVKRTGEKVFLECVQDMDHENMFWYRQDPGLGLRLIYFSYDVKMKEKGDIPEGYSVSREKKERFSLILESASTNQTSMYLCAHGGAEAGPFGQYFGPGTRLTVT.

In this sample, this clonotype turned up a few times. A much larger clone sits a single nucleotide away, making a read error possible. CDR3 nucleotides: TGTGCCAGCAGCTTAGCCTTCTACAATGAGCAGTTCTTC. Its protein is CASSLAFYNEQFF. The rearrangement uses TRBV7-8 and TRBJ2-1; D uncertain. CDR3 length equals 13 residues. From germline, CDR1 is SGHVS and CDR2 FQNEAQ. V gave up 0 bases and J gave up 3 bases, with 3 bases separating them.

In this sample, this clonotype turned up many times. The chain combines TRBV20-1 with TRBJ2-5; D perhaps matches TRBD2 (5 bases). Trimming left V 3 bases short and J 4 bases short, with 12 bases between. In germline, CDR1 is DFQATT, CDR2 SNEGSKA (reference sequence). The CDR3 is made up of 13 amino acids. The CDR3 protein is CSASWAGGETQYF. The CDR3 DNA follows: TGCAGTGCTAGTTGGGCAGGAGGAGAGACCCAGTACTTC.

The chain joins TRBV10-3 to TRBJ1-1, with 9 bases fitting TRBD1. With V trimmed by 7 bases and J by 3 bases, 3 bases remained unmatched. The CDR3 has 13 amino acids. Germline V gives CDR1 ENHRY, CDR2 SYGVKD. Here the CDR3 DNA reads TGTGCCATCAAGGGACAGGGTTACACTGAAGCTTTCTTT. This encodes CAIKGQGYTEAFF.

This clonotype was counted only a few times. This rearrangement joins TRBV28 to TRBJ2-1; TRBD1 agrees at 9 bases. Germline V gene data show CDR1 as MDHEN and CDR2 as SYDVKM. The CDR3 length is 14 residues. Losses at the gene ends were 6 bases for V and 4 bases for J; bases not matched to a gene: 4. The CDR3 sequence: CASRRTGEYNEQFF. The CDR3, as DNA: TGTGCCAGCAGAAGGACAGGGGAGTACAATGAGCAGTTCTTC.

This clonotype was observed at least ten times. This chain joins TRBV29-1 and TRBJ2-2; D not resolved. The CDR3 contains 13 residues. The V gene lost 6 bases and the J gene lost 2 bases, with 10 bases spanning the gap. CDR1 is SQVTM, CDR2 ANQGSEA, per germline. CDR3 loop: CSVRAVNTGELFF. The CDR3 bases are TGCAGCGTCCGGGCCGTTAACACCGGGGAGCTGTTTTTT.

In this sample, this clonotype turned up a few times. The rearrangement uses TRBV5-1 and TRBJ2-3; no clear D gene. CDR3 length equals 13 residues. Germline CDR1 and CDR2: SGHRS and YFSETQ. V lost 0 bases, J lost 6 bases, and 8 bases lay in between. For the CDR3, the DNA is TGCGCCAGCAGCTTGGATCGGTTGGATACGCAGTATTTT. This sequence encodes CASSLDRLDTQYF.

In its sample, this clonotype was seen a few times. V is TRBV7-6 and J is TRBJ2-7; TRBD2 aligns across 12 bases. The CDR3 consists of 14 residues. Per germline, CDR1 SGHVS and CDR2 FNYEAQ. After removal of 5 bases from V and 4 bases from J, the junction contained 3 bases not matched to a gene. CDR3 amino acids: CASSVTSGGYEQYF. CDR3 DNA sequence: TGTGCCAGCAGCGTAACTAGCGGGGGGTACGAGCAGTACTTC.

This clonotype was observed a handful of times. The chain links TRBV7-6 to TRBJ2-1; D possibly uses TRBD1 or TRBD2 (5 bases each). CDR3 length: 16 residues. Germline CDR1 is SGHVS and CDR2 is FNYEAQ. V dropped 4 bases and J dropped 2 bases, with 15 bases sitting between them. CDR3 nucleotides: TGTGCCAGCAGCTCCGCTCCCGGGACCCCCTACAATGAGCAGTTCTTC. It is translated as CASSSAPGTPYNEQFF.

The genes are TRBV12-3 or TRBV12-4 and TRBJ2-1, with 7 nucleotides matching TRBD2. Trimming at V came to 1 base and at J to 3 bases, leaving 3 bases not matched to a gene. CDR3 length: 15 amino acids. CDR3 protein: CASSLDAGVYNEQFF. CDR3 DNA: TGTGCCAGCAGTTTAGACGCGGGGGTCTACAATGAGCAGTTCTTC.

This clonotype was seen a few times. V and J are TRBV25-1 and TRBJ2-2, with D perhaps matching TRBD2 (5 bases). V gave up 3 bases and J gave up 5 bases, with 7 bases separating them. CDR3 size: 13 residues. Germline V lookup: CDR1 MGHDK, CDR2 SYGVNS. The CDR3 coding sequence is TGTGCCAGCAGTGAGCCGGGGACCGGGGAGCTGTTTTTT. Translated: CASSEPGTGELFF.

This clonotype occurred a few times. The CDR3 region has the DNA TGTGCCAGCAGCCTCCTGGTGGGTGAGCAGTACTTC. This codes for CASSLLVGEQYF. The chain is built from TRBV7-2 and TRBJ2-7; unclear D gene. The CDR3 runs 12 residues. V was pared by 5 bases and J by 7 bases, with 12 bases between. Germline assignment: CDR1 SGHTA and CDR2 FQGNSA.

There are a few counts of this clonotype. The rearrangement links TRBV15 to TRBJ2-7; 11 bases agree with TRBD1. CDR1 is LNHNV and CDR2 is YYDKDF in the germline V gene (reference sequence). The CDR3 consists of 16 residues. With V trimmed by 1 base and J by 2 bases, 4 bases remained unmatched. The CDR3 nucleotides read TGTGCCACCAGCAGAGCCGGGACAGGGGGAACCTACGAGCAGTACTTC. This sequence encodes CATSRAGTGGTYEQYF.

This clonotype was recorded a few times. The chain has TRBV29-1 and TRBJ2-1; D tentatively reads TRBD1 or TRBD2 (5 bases each). Germline-derived CDR1 and CDR2 are SQVTM and ANQGSEA. Trimming removed 6 bases at V and 7 bases at J, with 22 bases between. The CDR3 consists of 15 residues. This CDR3 is CSVAPGPRSGNEQFF. The CDR3 nucleotides are TGCAGCGTCGCTCCGGGACCCCGCTCGGGAAATGAGCAGTTCTTC.

This clonotype turned up a few times. V gene TRBV24-1 combines with J gene TRBJ2-1; TRBD1 matches 12 bases. The germline gives CDR1 KGHDR, CDR2 SFDVKD. V lost 3 bases, J lost 7 bases, and 9 bases stayed unmatched. The CDR3 spans 17 residues. CDR3 sequence (DNA): TGTGCCACCAGTGATGCCGGGACAGGGGGCGCATATAATGAGCAGTTCTTC. It specifies CATSDAGTGGAYNEQFF.

This clonotype has just one count. This rearrangement joins TRBV24-1 to TRBJ2-1; TRBD1 matches at 9 bases. The V gene's germline CDR1 is KGHDR and CDR2 SFDVKD. The CDR3 is made up of 17 amino acids. V dropped 4 bases and J dropped 12; count of bases not matched to a gene: 18. CDR3 bases: TGTGCCACCAGTGACATAAACAGGGGGCGGATTAGCGGTGGGCAGTTCTTC. It encodes CATSDINRGRISGGQFF.

J is TRBJ2-2 and V is TRBV14; 7 positions agree with TRBD1. This CDR3 is built from 16 residues. The J segment lost 3 bases and the V segment lost 3 bases, leaving 7 bases of the junction unmatched. Germline lookup yields CDR1 SGHDN and CDR2 FVKESK. The CDR3, as DNA: TGTGCCAGCAGCCAGACGACAGGGTGGGACACCGGGGAGCTGTTTTTT. Its protein is CASSQTTGWDTGELFF.

CDR3: CAISGGLNGNGYTF. The CDR3 nucleotides read TGTGCCATCAGTGGGGGACTCAATGGGAATGGCTACACCTTC. J is TRBJ1-2 and V is TRBV10-3, with TRBD1 as a possible D gene (5 bases). The length of the CDR3 is 14 residues. CDR1 and CDR2 from the germline V gene are ENHRY and SYGVKD. Deletions cut 4 bases from V and 6 bases from J, with 15 bases between.

This clonotype has just a few counts. V usage is TRBV20-1 and J usage is TRBJ2-1; D perhaps matches TRBD2 (5 bases). Germline assignment: CDR1 DFQATT and CDR2 SNEGSKA (reference sequence). Between the trimmed V and J ends, which lost 6 bases and 0 bases, there was a span of 12 bases. The CDR3 runs 14 residues. DNA of the CDR3: TGCAGTGCAGAGGGCGCGGGCTCCTACAATGAGCAGTTCTTC. It yields the protein CSAEGAGSYNEQFF.